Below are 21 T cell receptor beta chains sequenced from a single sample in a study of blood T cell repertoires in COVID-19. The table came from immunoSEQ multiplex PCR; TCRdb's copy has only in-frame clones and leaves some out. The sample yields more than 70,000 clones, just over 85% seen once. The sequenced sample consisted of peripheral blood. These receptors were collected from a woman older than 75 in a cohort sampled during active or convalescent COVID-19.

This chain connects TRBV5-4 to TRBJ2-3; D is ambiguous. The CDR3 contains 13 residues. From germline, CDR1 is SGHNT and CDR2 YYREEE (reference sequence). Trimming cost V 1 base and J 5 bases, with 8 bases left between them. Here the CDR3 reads CASSLSSLDTQYF. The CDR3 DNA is TGTGCCAGCAGCTTGAGTAGTTTAGATACGCAGTATTTT. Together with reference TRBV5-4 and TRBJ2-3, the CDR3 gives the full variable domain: ETGVTQSPTHLIKTRGQQVTLRCSSQSGHNTVSWYQQALGQGPQFIFQYYREEENGRGNFPPRFSGLQFPNYSSELNVNALELDDSALYLCASSLSSLDTQYFGPGTRLTVL.

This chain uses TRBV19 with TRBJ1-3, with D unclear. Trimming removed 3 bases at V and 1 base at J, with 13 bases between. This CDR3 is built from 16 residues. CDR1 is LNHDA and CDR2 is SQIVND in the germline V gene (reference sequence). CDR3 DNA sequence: TGTGCCAGTAGTATCGAGAGGGCCGCTTCTGGAAACACCATATATTTT. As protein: CASSIERAASGNTIYF. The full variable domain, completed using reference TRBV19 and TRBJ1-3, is DGGITQSPKYLFRKEGQNVTLSCEQNLNHDAMYWYRQDPGQGLRLIYYSQIVNDFQKGDIAEGYSVSREKKESFPLTVTSAQKNPTAFYLCASSIERAASGNTIYFGEGSWLTVV.

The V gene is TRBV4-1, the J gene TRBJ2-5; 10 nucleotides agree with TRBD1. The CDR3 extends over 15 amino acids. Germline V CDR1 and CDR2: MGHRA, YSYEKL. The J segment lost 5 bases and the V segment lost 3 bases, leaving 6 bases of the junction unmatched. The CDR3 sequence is CASSHPGQGGETQYF. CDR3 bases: TGCGCCAGCAGCCATCCCGGACAGGGGGGCGAGACCCAGTACTTC.

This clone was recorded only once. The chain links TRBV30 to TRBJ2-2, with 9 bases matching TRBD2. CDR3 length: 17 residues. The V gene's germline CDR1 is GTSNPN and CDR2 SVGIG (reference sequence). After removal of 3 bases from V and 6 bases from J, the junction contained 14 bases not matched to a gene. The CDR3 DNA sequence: TGTGCCTGGAGCCCTCAATTTAGCGGGGGCCGACCCGGGGAGCTGTTTTTT. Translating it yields CAWSPQFSGGRPGELFF.

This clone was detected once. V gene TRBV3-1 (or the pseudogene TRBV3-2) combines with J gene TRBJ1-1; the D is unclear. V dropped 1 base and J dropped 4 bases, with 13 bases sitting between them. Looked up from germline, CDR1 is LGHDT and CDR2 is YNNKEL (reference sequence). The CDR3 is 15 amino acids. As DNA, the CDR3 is TGTGCCAGCAGCCAAGGGGCCGTGGAGGGCACTGAAGCTTTCTTT. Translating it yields CASSQGAVEGTEAFF.

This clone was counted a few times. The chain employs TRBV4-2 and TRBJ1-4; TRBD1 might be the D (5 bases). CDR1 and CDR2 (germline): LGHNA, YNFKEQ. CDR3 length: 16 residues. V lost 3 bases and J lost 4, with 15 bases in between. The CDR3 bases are TGTGCCAGCAGCCAGGGGACTCCGGGAGGTAATGAAAAACTGTTTTTT. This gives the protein CASSQGTPGGNEKLFF.

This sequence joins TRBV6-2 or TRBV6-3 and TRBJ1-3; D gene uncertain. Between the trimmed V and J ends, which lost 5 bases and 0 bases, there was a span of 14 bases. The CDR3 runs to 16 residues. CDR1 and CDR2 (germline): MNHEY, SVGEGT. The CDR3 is CASSARVLSSGNTIYF. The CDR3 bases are TGTGCCAGCAGTGCCCGCGTCCTTAGCTCTGGAAACACCATATATTTT.

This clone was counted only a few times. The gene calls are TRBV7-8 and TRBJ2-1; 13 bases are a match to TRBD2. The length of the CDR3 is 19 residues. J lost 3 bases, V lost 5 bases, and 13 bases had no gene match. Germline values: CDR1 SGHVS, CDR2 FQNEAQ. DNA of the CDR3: TGTGCCAGCAGCCCCGGACTAGCGGGAGTTCCCCAAAGCTACAATGAGCAGTTCTTC. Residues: CASSPGLAGVPQSYNEQFF.

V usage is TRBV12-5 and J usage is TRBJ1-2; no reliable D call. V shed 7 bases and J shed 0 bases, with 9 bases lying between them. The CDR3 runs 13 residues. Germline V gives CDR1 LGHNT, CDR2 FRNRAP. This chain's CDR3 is CASARDPNYGYTF. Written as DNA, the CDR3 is TGTGCTAGTGCCCGGGATCCTAACTATGGCTACACCTTC.

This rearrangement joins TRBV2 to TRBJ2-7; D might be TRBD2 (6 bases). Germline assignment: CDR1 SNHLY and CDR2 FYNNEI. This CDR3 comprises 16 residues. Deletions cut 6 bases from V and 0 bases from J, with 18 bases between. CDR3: CASSGYRDFYSYEQYF. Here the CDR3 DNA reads TGTGCCAGCAGCGGGTACCGGGACTTTTACTCCTACGAGCAGTACTTC.

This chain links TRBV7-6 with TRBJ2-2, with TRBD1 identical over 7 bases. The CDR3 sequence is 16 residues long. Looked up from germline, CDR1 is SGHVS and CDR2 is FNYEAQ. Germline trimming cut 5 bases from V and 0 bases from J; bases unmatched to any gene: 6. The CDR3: CASSLQTGANTGELFF. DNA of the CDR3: TGTGCCAGCAGCCTACAAACAGGGGCGAACACCGGGGAGCTGTTTTTT.

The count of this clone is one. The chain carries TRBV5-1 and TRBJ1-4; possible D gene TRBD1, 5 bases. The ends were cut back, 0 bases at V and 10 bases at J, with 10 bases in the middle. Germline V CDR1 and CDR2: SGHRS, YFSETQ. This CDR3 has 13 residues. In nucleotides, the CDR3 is TGCGCCAGCAGCTTGGGGCAGGGCGGAAAACTGTTTTTT. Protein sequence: CASSLGQGGKLFF.

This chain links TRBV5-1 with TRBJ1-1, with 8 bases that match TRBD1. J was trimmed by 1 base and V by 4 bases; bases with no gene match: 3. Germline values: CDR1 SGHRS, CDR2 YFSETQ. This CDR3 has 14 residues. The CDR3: CASSKGTGNTEAFF. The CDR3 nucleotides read TGCGCCAGCAGCAAAGGGACAGGGAACACTGAAGCTTTCTTT.

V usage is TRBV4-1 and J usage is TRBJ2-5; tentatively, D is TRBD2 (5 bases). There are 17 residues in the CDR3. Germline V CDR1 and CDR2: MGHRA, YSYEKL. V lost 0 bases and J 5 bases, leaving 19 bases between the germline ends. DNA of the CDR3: TGCGCCAGCAGCCAAGAACGAGGATCCGGGAAAGGGGAGACCCAGTACTTC. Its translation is CASSQERGSGKGETQYF.

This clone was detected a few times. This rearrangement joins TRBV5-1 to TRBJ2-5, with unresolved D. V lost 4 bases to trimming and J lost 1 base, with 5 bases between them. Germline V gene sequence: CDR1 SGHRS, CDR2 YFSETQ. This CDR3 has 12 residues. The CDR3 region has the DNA TGCGCCAGCAGCCACGGCCAAGAGACCCAGTACTTC. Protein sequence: CASSHGQETQYF.

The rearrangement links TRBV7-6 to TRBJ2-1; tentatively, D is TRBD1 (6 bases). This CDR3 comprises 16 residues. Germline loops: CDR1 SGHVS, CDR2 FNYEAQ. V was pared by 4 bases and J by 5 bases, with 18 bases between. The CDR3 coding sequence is TGTGCCAGCAGCTCAACCCAACCCCACAGGGACAATGAGCAGTTCTTC. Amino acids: CASSSTQPHRDNEQFF.

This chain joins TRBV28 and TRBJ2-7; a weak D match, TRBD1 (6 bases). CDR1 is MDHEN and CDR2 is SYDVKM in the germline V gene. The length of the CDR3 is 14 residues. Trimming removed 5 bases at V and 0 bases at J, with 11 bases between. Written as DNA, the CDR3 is TGTGCCAGCAGTCCCCGGGACACCTCCTACGAGCAGTACTTC. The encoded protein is CASSPRDTSYEQYF.

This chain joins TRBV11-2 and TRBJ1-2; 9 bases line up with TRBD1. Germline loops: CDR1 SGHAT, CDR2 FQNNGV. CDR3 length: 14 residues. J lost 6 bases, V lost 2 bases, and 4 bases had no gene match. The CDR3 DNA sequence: TGTGCCAGCAGCTTAACAACAGGGGGCAATGGCTACACCTTC. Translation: CASSLTTGGNGYTF.

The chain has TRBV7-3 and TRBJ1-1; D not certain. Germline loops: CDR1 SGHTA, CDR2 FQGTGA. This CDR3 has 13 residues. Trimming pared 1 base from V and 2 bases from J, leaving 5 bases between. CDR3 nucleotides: TGTGCCAGCAGCTTAAGCAGTAACACTGAAGCTTTCTTT. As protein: CASSLSSNTEAFF.

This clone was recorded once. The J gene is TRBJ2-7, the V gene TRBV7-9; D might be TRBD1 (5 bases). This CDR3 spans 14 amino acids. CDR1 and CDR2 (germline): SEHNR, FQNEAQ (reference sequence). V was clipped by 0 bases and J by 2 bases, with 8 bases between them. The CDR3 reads CASSLAGHTYEQYF. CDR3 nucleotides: TGTGCCAGCAGCTTAGCTGGACACACCTACGAGCAGTACTTC.

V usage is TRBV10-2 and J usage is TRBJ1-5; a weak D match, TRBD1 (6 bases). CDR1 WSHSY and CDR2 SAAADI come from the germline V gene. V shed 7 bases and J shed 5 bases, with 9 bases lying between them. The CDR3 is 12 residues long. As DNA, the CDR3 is TGCGCCAGCACCCAGGGGCATCAGCCCCAGCATTTT. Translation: CASTQGHQPQHF.